The 27 T cell receptor beta chains below all came from one sample that was sequenced in a study of blood T cell repertoires in COVID-19. Generated by immunoSEQ multiplex PCR, the TCRdb table keeps only in-frame clones and is missing some. Among 55,000 to 65,000 clones listed, 90% were seen once. Source material: peripheral blood. Every receptor here comes from an elderly woman with active COVID-19.

The chain combines TRBV10-1 with TRBJ1-1, with D perhaps matching TRBD1 (6 bases). V lost 9 bases and J 2 bases, leaving 25 bases between the germline ends. CDR1 and CDR2 (germline): WNHNN, SYGVQD (reference sequence). The CDR3 is 17 residues long. The chain's CDR3 is CASRENGQPRTNTEAFF. In DNA form, the CDR3 reads TGCGCCAGTAGAGAGAATGGACAGCCACGGACAAACACTGAAGCTTTCTTT.

This chain joins TRBV3-1 (or the pseudogene TRBV3-2) and TRBJ2-3; TRBD1 agrees at 9 bases. V was pared by 4 bases and J by 4 bases, with 3 bases of the junction left unmatched. CDR1 is LGHDT, CDR2 YNNKEL, per germline (reference sequence). This CDR3 has 14 residues. The CDR3 spells CASSPGTGSDTQYF. The CDR3, as DNA: TGTGCCAGCAGCCCTGGGACAGGGTCAGATACGCAGTATTTT.

The chain links TRBV6-5 to TRBJ1-5; TRBD1 matches at 7 bases. Unmatched junction bases numbered 8, after V lost 6 bases and J lost 6 bases. Germline CDR1 reads MNHEY; CDR2 reads SVGAGI. The CDR3 is 14 amino acids. DNA of the CDR3: TGTGCCAGCAGAGACCAGGGGGGTGGTCAGCCCCAGCATTTT. Translated: CASRDQGGGQPQHF.

The chain recombines TRBV27 with TRBJ1-1; D call uncertain. Trimming removed 1 base from V and 3 bases from J, with 6 bases in between. The germline V gene encodes CDR1 MNHEY and CDR2 SMNVEV (reference sequence). CDR3 length: 13 residues. CDR3 protein: CASSLFRDTEAFF. DNA of the CDR3: TGTGCCAGCAGTTTATTCCGGGACACTGAAGCTTTCTTT.

The sample holds one count of this clone. V is TRBV27 and J is TRBJ1-2; D unclear. CDR1 MNHEY and CDR2 SMNVEV come from the germline V gene (reference sequence). V was cut by 4 bases and J by 1 base, with 13 bases left in between. This CDR3 is built from 15 residues. The CDR3 bases are TGTGCCAGCAGTTCAGACAACGCGCTTAACTATGGCTACACCTTC. Translating it yields CASSSDNALNYGYTF.

This clone was seen just once. This chain connects TRBV7-8 to TRBJ2-2; 9 bases fit TRBD2. Germline V gene lookup returns CDR1 SGHVS and CDR2 FQNEAQ. The CDR3 loop spans 18 amino acids. Trimming cost V 5 bases and J 5 bases; bases outside gene matches: 15. The CDR3 nucleotides read TGTGCCAGCAGCCCGATCCGAGTAGGCCTAGCGGGAACCGGGGAGCTGTTTTTT. Protein sequence: CASSPIRVGLAGTGELFF. The full variable domain, in which reference TRBV7-8 and TRBJ2-2 provide the parts outside the CDR3, is GAGVSQSPRYKVAKRGQDVALRCDPISGHVSLFWYQQALGQGPEFLTYFQNEAQLDKSGLPSDRFFAERPEGSVSTLKIQRTQQEDSAVYLCASSPIRVGLAGTGELFFGEGSRLTVL.

This rearrangement joins TRBV5-1 to TRBJ1-6; TRBD1 matches 8 bases. The V gene's germline CDR1 is SGHRS and CDR2 YFSETQ. Unmatched junction bases numbered 7, after V lost 3 bases and J lost 8 bases. The CDR3 sequence is 15 residues long. The CDR3 loop reads CASSSGTGRDSPLHF. The CDR3 DNA reads TGCGCCAGCAGCTCAGGGACAGGTCGAGATTCACCCCTCCACTTT. Complete variable domain (other parts from reference TRBV5-1 and TRBJ1-6): KAGVTQTPRYLIKTRGQQVTLSCSPISGHRSVSWYQQTPGQGLQFLFEYFSETQRNKGNFPGRFSGRQFSNSRSEMNVSTLELGDSALYLCASSSGTGRDSPLHFGNGTRLTVT.

The chain joins TRBV28 to TRBJ1-2; 7 positions match TRBD1. The CDR3 extends over 14 amino acids. V gave up 6 bases and J gave up 4 bases; unmatched junction bases: 8. CDR1 MDHEN and CDR2 SYDVKM come from the germline V gene. The CDR3 DNA is TGTGCCAGCAGCTTGACAGGGATCGGCTATGGCTACACCTTC. Encoded protein: CASSLTGIGYGYTF.

The chain has TRBV6-5 and TRBJ2-1; TRBD2 agrees at 11 bases. The CDR3 is 15 residues long. The germline CDR1 and CDR2 sequences are MNHEY and SVGAGI. Losses at the gene ends were 6 bases for V and 3 bases for J; bases not matched to a gene: 4. The CDR3, as DNA: TGTGCCAGCAGGGAGGGACTAGCGGTCTACAATGAGCAGTTCTTC. It encodes CASREGLAVYNEQFF.

The chain links TRBV11-2 to TRBJ2-3, with 7 nucleotides matching TRBD2. V trimming: 1 base; J trimming: 3 bases; junction bases outside the gene matches: 7. Germline loops: CDR1 SGHAT, CDR2 FQNNGV. This CDR3 contains 16 residues. The CDR3 loop is CASSLAGGRGTDTQYF. The CDR3 nucleotides read TGTGCCAGCAGCTTAGCGGGAGGTCGGGGAACAGATACGCAGTATTTT.

This rearrangement joins TRBV24-1 to TRBJ1-2, with D possibly TRBD1 on 6 matching bases. The germline CDR1 and CDR2 sequences are KGHDR and SFDVKD. The germline V and J ends were trimmed by 7 bases and 9 bases, with 41 bases remaining between them. This CDR3 has 21 amino acids. CDR3 loop: CATRDHTGTFYYIRHIGRYTF. The CDR3, as DNA: TGTGCCACCAGGGACCACACCGGGACATTCTACTACATACGACATATTGGCCGCTACACCTTC.

This chain links TRBV5-1 with TRBJ2-5, with 12 positions matching TRBD1. With V trimmed by 3 bases and J by 4 bases, 4 bases remained unmatched. Per the germline V gene, CDR1 is SGHRS and CDR2 is YFSETQ. The CDR3 runs to 15 residues. The CDR3 DNA sequence: TGCGCCAGCAGCTGGGGACAGGGGGCGCGAGAGACCCAGTACTTC. Translated: CASSWGQGARETQYF.

The chain couples TRBV5-1 to TRBJ2-7; 12 bases map to TRBD1. The CDR3 has 14 residues. V lost 4 bases to trimming and J lost 5 bases; unmatched junction nucleotides: 4. The germline V gene has CDR1 SGHRS and CDR2 YFSETQ. As DNA, the CDR3 is TGCGCCAGCAGCCCCGGGACAGGGGGCCACGAGCAGTACGTC. Translating it yields CASSPGTGGHEQYV.

This rearrangement joins TRBV15 to TRBJ1-2; D possibly corresponds to TRBD1 (5 bases). CDR3 length: 15 residues. From germline, CDR1 is LNHNV and CDR2 YYDKDF (reference sequence). V dropped 0 bases and J dropped 10 bases, with 18 bases sitting between them. The CDR3 region is CATSRDPVTGLDYTF. The CDR3 coding sequence is TGTGCCACCAGCAGAGACCCGGTAACAGGCCTAGACTACACCTTC.

This chain uses TRBV29-1 with TRBJ1-1; the D gene is possibly TRBD1 (6 bases). The germline CDR1 and CDR2 sequences are SQVTM and ANQGSEA. The CDR3 has 15 amino acids. The V end lost 7 bases, the J end lost 4 bases, and 22 bases lay between the germline ends. The CDR3 loop is CSGTRGRGGATEAFF. CDR3 nucleotides: TGCAGCGGCACAAGGGGTAGGGGGGGTGCCACTGAAGCTTTCTTT.

V is TRBV18 and J is TRBJ2-7, with 9 bases aligning to TRBD1. The V and J ends lost 5 bases and 3 bases, in that order; junction bases with no gene match: 5. The CDR3 is 14 amino acids. Germline lookup yields CDR1 KGHSH and CDR2 LQKENI. The chain's CDR3 is CASSSTGGNYEQYV. The CDR3 DNA reads TGTGCCAGCTCATCGACAGGGGGTAACTACGAGCAGTACGTC.

The chain joins TRBV6-5 to TRBJ1-5; D perhaps matches TRBD1 (5 bases). This CDR3 comprises 14 residues. CDR1 is MNHEY, CDR2 SVGAGI, per germline. Trimming stripped 5 bases from V and 8 bases from J, with 16 bases between. The CDR3 here is CASSRGRGREPQHF. The CDR3 DNA sequence: TGTGCCAGCAGTCGGGGACGGGGGAGGGAGCCCCAGCATTTT.

This chain uses TRBV23-1 with TRBJ2-7, with 9 bases that match TRBD1. TRBV23-1 is given ORF status, its function remaining uncertain. V was clipped by 4 bases and J by 1 base; unmatched bases: 8. The CDR3 is 16 amino acids. Here the CDR3 reads CASSLPRDRDSYEQYF. The CDR3 DNA follows: TGCGCCAGCAGTCTCCCCCGGGACAGGGATTCCTACGAGCAGTACTTC.

This chain connects TRBV5-1 to TRBJ2-2; TRBD2 aligns across 12 bases. CDR3 length: 19 amino acids. Germline-derived CDR1 and CDR2 are SGHRS and YFSETQ. V was pared by 4 bases and J by 5 bases, with 15 bases of the junction left unmatched. CDR3 in DNA: TGCGCCAGCAGCAACGGACTAGCGGGATCCCCTCGTTTTACCGGGGAGCTGTTTTTT. Protein product: CASSNGLAGSPRFTGELFF. Based on the CDR3 plus reference TRBV5-1 and TRBJ2-2, the full variable domain is KAGVTQTPRYLIKTRGQQVTLSCSPISGHRSVSWYQQTPGQGLQFLFEYFSETQRNKGNFPGRFSGRQFSNSRSEMNVSTLELGDSALYLCASSNGLAGSPRFTGELFFGEGSRLTVL.

The J gene is TRBJ2-1, the V gene TRBV7-2, with 15 nucleotides matching TRBD2. CDR3 size: 16 residues. Trimming at V came to 3 bases and at J to 11 bases, leaving 8 bases not matched to a gene. Germline V gene data show CDR1 as SGHTA and CDR2 as FQGNSA. The CDR3 nucleotides are TGTGCCAGCAGCTTGCCCGGGACTAGCGGGGGGAGGCAGCAGTTCTTC. Its protein product is CASSLPGTSGGRQQFF.

The CDR3 loop is CASSQPAQISQYF. CDR3 bases: TGTGCCAGCAGTCAACCCGCACAGATATCGCAGTATTTT. The chain links TRBV27 to TRBJ2-3; no clear D. Deletions cut 5 bases from V and 10 bases from J, with 16 bases between. Germline values: CDR1 MNHEY, CDR2 SMNVEV (reference sequence). This CDR3 has 13 amino acids.

V gene TRBV15 combines with J gene TRBJ2-1; possibly TRBD1 for D (8 bases). Germline V gene lookup returns CDR1 LNHNV and CDR2 YYDKDF (reference sequence). Trimming took 5 bases from V and 7 from J, leaving 21 bases between them. The CDR3 is 16 amino acids. This CDR3 is CATSPGRQGRGNEQFF. DNA of the CDR3: TGTGCCACCAGCCCGGGGAGACAGGGGAGGGGGAATGAGCAGTTCTTC. The variable domain in full, with the rest retrieved from reference TRBV15 and TRBJ2-1, is DAMVIQNPRYQVTQFGKPVTLSCSQTLNHNVMYWYQQKSSQAPKLLFHYYDKDFNNEADTPDNFQSRRPNTSFCFLDIRSPGLGDTAMYLCATSPGRQGRGNEQFFGPGTRLTVL.

The V call is TRBV11-2, the J call TRBJ2-3, with TRBD2 identical over 7 bases. Germline V gene sequence: CDR1 SGHAT, CDR2 FQNNGV. This CDR3 region has 16 residues. Trimming removed 2 bases from V and 0 bases from J; junction bases left unmatched: 5. CDR3 nucleotides: TGTGCCAGCAGCTTACAAACTAGCGAGAGCACAGATACGCAGTATTTT. As protein: CASSLQTSESTDTQYF.

The chain has TRBV2 and TRBJ2-1, with 11 bases lining up with TRBD1. Losses at the gene ends were 4 bases for V and 4 bases for J; bases not matched to a gene: 6. Germline V gives CDR1 SNHLY, CDR2 FYNNEI. The CDR3 runs to 16 residues. CDR3 in amino acids: CASSGTGGPTYNEQFF. CDR3 DNA sequence: TGTGCCAGCAGTGGGACAGGGGGCCCTACATACAATGAGCAGTTCTTC.

This clone occurred a few times. The chain uses TRBV10-2 and TRBJ2-2, with TRBD2 identical over 15 bases. CDR3 size: 18 residues. V trimming: 7 bases; J trimming: 3 bases; junction bases outside the gene matches: 9. Germline assignment: CDR1 WSHSY and CDR2 SAAADI. DNA of the CDR3: TGCGCCAGCACTTGGGGACTAGCGGGAGGATCCGACACCGGGGAGCTGTTTTTT. This sequence encodes CASTWGLAGGSDTGELFF.

The chain links TRBV6-6 to TRBJ2-7; 8 nucleotides agree with TRBD2. Trimming at V came to 4 bases and at J to 4 bases, leaving 0 bases not matched to a gene. This CDR3 spans 12 amino acids. Germline CDR1 and CDR2: MNHNY and SVGAGI (reference sequence). CDR3 nucleotide sequence: TGTGCCAGCAGTTCTAGCGGGTACGAGCAGTACGTC. This translates into CASSSSGYEQYV.

The chain couples TRBV10-3 to TRBJ2-1; D not certain. Germline CDR1 is ENHRY and CDR2 is SYGVKD. The CDR3 runs to 12 residues. V lost 6 bases to trimming and J lost 5 bases, with 8 bases between them. CDR3 in DNA: TGTGCCATCAGCCAATCTAACAATGAGCAGTTCTTC. It specifies CAISQSNNEQFF.